The rows below give T cell receptor beta chains drawn from one sample of a study of chemoradiotherapy in HPV16-positive cancers. Only in-frame clones appear in the TCRdb table, and some are missing; sequencing was by immunoSEQ multiplex PCR. The table lists tens of thousands of clones, more than 85% of them singletons, with approximately 2.1% in the top ten. The sample was blood, taken from a patient who underwent chemoradiotherapy. All receptors derive from a human donor with HPV-associated anogenital cancer. The CDR3 runs from the conserved cysteine through the conserved F or W. A D gene is named only where the DNA matches it firmly. Size is stated for part of the rows, as once, few or many counts, or as a class when the clone is expanded.

j_call: TRBJ2-7; v_call: TRBV5-1; d_call: NA; clone_size: NA; cdr3_aa: CASSLGGASSYEQYF; cdr3_nt: TGCGCCAGCAGCTTGGGTGGGGCTTCCTCCTACGAGCAGTACTTC
j_call: TRBJ2-7; v_call: TRBV7-9; d_call: NA; clone_size: NA; cdr3_aa: CASSFRDKPYEQYF; cdr3_nt: TGTGCCAGCAGCTTCCGGGACAAACCTTACGAGCAGTACTTC
j_call: TRBJ2-5; v_call: TRBV7-9; d_call: TRBD1; clone_size: NA; cdr3_aa: CASSLGDRGLRETQYF; cdr3_nt: TGTGCCAGCAGCTTAGGGGACAGGGGATTAAGGGAGACCCAGTACTTC
j_call: TRBJ1-2; v_call: TRBV19; d_call: NA; clone_size: NA; cdr3_aa: CASSFGGYGYTF; cdr3_nt: TGTGCCAGTAGTTTCGGGGGCTATGGCTACACCTTC
j_call: TRBJ1-5; v_call: TRBV7-9; d_call: NA; clone_size: once; cdr3_aa: CASSAGGEGSQPQHF; cdr3_nt: TGTGCCAGCAGCGCCGGGGGGGAGGGCTCTCAGCCCCAGCATTTT
j_call: TRBJ2-7; v_call: TRBV10-3; d_call: TRBD1; clone_size: NA; cdr3_aa: CAISAGTGSIYEQYF; cdr3_nt: TGTGCCATCAGTGCCGGGACAGGGAGTATCTACGAGCAGTACTTC
j_call: TRBJ1-1; v_call: TRBV19; d_call: NA; clone_size: NA; cdr3_aa: CASRSSLGAGTEAFF; cdr3_nt: TGTGCCAGTAGATCGTCGTTGGGCGCCGGGACTGAAGCTTTCTTT
j_call: TRBJ1-4; v_call: TRBV2; d_call: NA; clone_size: once; cdr3_aa: CASRIGTEKLFF; cdr3_nt: TGTGCCAGCAGAATCGGGACTGAAAAACTGTTTTTT
j_call: TRBJ1-1; v_call: TRBV16; d_call: TRBD1; clone_size: NA; cdr3_aa: CASSQSGRGLTEAFF; cdr3_nt: TGTGCCAGCAGCCAATCGGGCAGGGGGCTCACTGAAGCTTTCTTT
j_call: TRBJ2-7; v_call: TRBV25-1; d_call: NA; clone_size: NA; cdr3_aa: CASSDPGTSNHEQYF; cdr3_nt: TGTGCCAGCAGTGACCCCGGGACTTCTAACCACGAGCAGTACTTC
j_call: TRBJ1-4; v_call: TRBV5-1; d_call: NA; clone_size: NA; cdr3_aa: CASSLGQGAGEKLFF; cdr3_nt: TGCGCCAGCAGCTTGGGTCAGGGTGCGGGGGAAAAACTGTTTTTT
j_call: TRBJ2-7; v_call: TRBV7-9; d_call: NA; clone_size: NA; cdr3_aa: CASSSPFLEESYEQYF; cdr3_nt: TGTGCCAGCAGCTCTCCGTTCCTAGAGGAAAGCTACGAGCAGTACTTC
j_call: TRBJ1-2; v_call: TRBV18; d_call: NA; clone_size: few; cdr3_aa: CASSPDQGGYTF; cdr3_nt: TGTGCCAGCTCCCCAGACCAAGGGGGCTACACCTTC
j_call: TRBJ1-4; v_call: TRBV7-9; d_call: TRBD1; clone_size: NA; cdr3_aa: CASSLVFQGAGEKLFF; cdr3_nt: TGTGCCAGCAGCTTAGTATTCCAGGGGGCGGGAGAAAAACTGTTTTTT
j_call: TRBJ2-5; v_call: TRBV10-1; d_call: NA; clone_size: NA; cdr3_aa: CASKSGATGTQYF; cdr3_nt: TGCGCCAGCAAGAGTGGGGCTACGGGGACCCAGTACTTC
j_call: TRBJ2-7; v_call: TRBV12-5; d_call: NA; clone_size: NA; cdr3_aa: CASGPKGLLGYEQYF; cdr3_nt: TGTGCTAGTGGCCCCAAGGGTTTACTGGGCTACGAGCAGTACTTC
j_call: TRBJ2-5; v_call: TRBV6-6; d_call: NA; clone_size: NA; cdr3_aa: CASTYGTGRETQYF; cdr3_nt: TGTGCCAGCACCTACGGTACGGGGAGGGAGACCCAGTACTTC
j_call: TRBJ2-5; v_call: TRBV5-6; d_call: NA; clone_size: NA; cdr3_aa: CASSRGFGETQYF; cdr3_nt: TGTGCCAGCAGTAGGGGCTTCGGAGAGACCCAGTACTTC
j_call: TRBJ1-5; v_call: TRBV6-5; d_call: NA; clone_size: NA; cdr3_aa: CASSPIRGNQPQHF; cdr3_nt: TGTGCCAGCAGTCCCATTAGGGGAAATCAGCCCCAGCATTTT
j_call: TRBJ2-6; v_call: TRBV6-1; d_call: NA; clone_size: NA; cdr3_aa: CASSYPPAGANVLTF; cdr3_nt: TGTGCCAGCAGCTACCCCCCGGCTGGGGCCAACGTCCTGACTTTC
j_call: TRBJ1-4; v_call: TRBV7-2; d_call: NA; clone_size: NA; cdr3_aa: CASSSRGGEKLFF; cdr3_nt: TGTGCCAGCAGCTCCCGTGGGGGGGAAAAACTGTTTTTT
j_call: TRBJ1-2; v_call: TRBV7-9; d_call: NA; clone_size: NA; cdr3_aa: CASSSSDNNYGYTF; cdr3_nt: TGTGCCAGCAGCTCCTCTGACAATAACTATGGCTACACCTTC
j_call: TRBJ1-1; v_call: TRBV5-1; d_call: NA; clone_size: once; cdr3_aa: CASSRGWVAEAFF; cdr3_nt: TGCGCCAGCAGCAGGGGTTGGGTAGCTGAAGCTTTCTTT
j_call: TRBJ1-5; v_call: TRBV6-1; d_call: NA; clone_size: NA; cdr3_aa: CASSGDLGKAPGPQHF; cdr3_nt: TGTGCCAGCAGTGGAGACTTAGGAAAAGCTCCGGGGCCCCAGCATTTT
j_call: TRBJ2-1; v_call: TRBV29-1; d_call: TRBD2; clone_size: NA; cdr3_aa: CSVDGGASIEQFF; cdr3_nt: TGCAGCGTTGACGGGGGGGCCTCGATTGAGCAGTTCTTC
j_call: TRBJ1-1; v_call: TRBV5-3; d_call: TRBD1; clone_size: NA; cdr3_aa: CARGGGPLAGQGARMNTEAFF; cdr3_nt: TGTGCCAGAGGTGGTGGACCCCTAGCGGGGCAGGGGGCTAGGATGAACACTGAAGCTTTCTTT
j_call: TRBJ1-5; v_call: TRBV19; d_call: NA; clone_size: NA; cdr3_aa: CATASKWAQPQHF; cdr3_nt: TGTGCCACCGCAAGTAAATGGGCTCAGCCCCAGCATTTT
j_call: TRBJ2-7; v_call: TRBV7-2; d_call: TRBD1; clone_size: NA; cdr3_aa: CASSPDRASYEQYF; cdr3_nt: TGTGCCAGCAGCCCAGACAGGGCAAGCTACGAGCAGTACTTC
j_call: TRBJ1-5; v_call: TRBV4-2; d_call: TRBD1; clone_size: NA; cdr3_aa: CASSQEWTGTGNQPQHF; cdr3_nt: TGTGCCAGCAGCCAAGAATGGACAGGGACAGGCAATCAGCCCCAGCATTTT
j_call: TRBJ2-5; v_call: TRBV19; d_call: NA; clone_size: NA; cdr3_aa: CASSFGGRETQYF; cdr3_nt: TGTGCCAGTAGTTTCGGGGGTCGAGAGACCCAGTACTTC
j_call: TRBJ1-1; v_call: TRBV6-1; d_call: NA; clone_size: NA; cdr3_aa: CASSTERGGEAFF; cdr3_nt: TGTGCCAGCAGTACCGAGAGGGGAGGCGAAGCTTTCTTT
j_call: TRBJ1-3; v_call: TRBV5-1; d_call: NA; clone_size: NA; cdr3_aa: CASSLEGSISGNTIYF; cdr3_nt: TGCGCCAGCAGCTTGGAGGGATCGATCTCTGGAAACACCATATATTTT
j_call: TRBJ2-7; v_call: TRBV28; d_call: NA; clone_size: NA; cdr3_aa: CASRESGRYEQYF; cdr3_nt: TGTGCCAGCAGAGAAAGCGGACGCTACGAGCAGTACTTC
j_call: TRBJ1-1; v_call: TRBV4-1; d_call: NA; clone_size: few; cdr3_aa: CASSQSRSLNTEAFF; cdr3_nt: TGCGCCAGCAGCCAATCTAGGAGCTTGAACACTGAAGCTTTCTTT
j_call: TRBJ1-5; v_call: TRBV27; d_call: NA; clone_size: few; cdr3_aa: CASSLTLATDQPQHF; cdr3_nt: TGTGCCAGCAGTCTGACCCTGGCTACTGATCAGCCCCAGCATTTT
j_call: TRBJ1-1; v_call: TRBV28; d_call: TRBD1; clone_size: NA; cdr3_aa: CASSFRDRVFMNTEAFF; cdr3_nt: TGTGCCAGCAGTTTTAGGGACAGGGTCTTTATGAACACTGAAGCTTTCTTT
j_call: TRBJ1-4; v_call: TRBV11-2; d_call: TRBD1; clone_size: NA; cdr3_aa: CASSIPGQGDEKLFF; cdr3_nt: TGTGCCAGCAGCATACCGGGACAGGGGGATGAAAAACTGTTTTTT
j_call: TRBJ1-1; v_call: TRBV7-9; d_call: NA; clone_size: NA; cdr3_aa: CASSLGLASQSEAFF; cdr3_nt: TGTGCCAGCAGCTTAGGCCTGGCTTCACAGTCTGAAGCTTTCTTT
j_call: TRBJ2-1; v_call: TRBV5-1; d_call: TRBD1; clone_size: NA; cdr3_aa: CASSGAGTGYYNEQFF; cdr3_nt: TGCGCCAGCAGCGGGGCGGGGACAGGGTACTACAATGAGCAGTTCTTC
j_call: TRBJ1-2; v_call: TRBV10-3; d_call: TRBD1; clone_size: NA; cdr3_aa: CAISQRGQGAPGYTF; cdr3_nt: TGTGCCATCAGTCAGAGAGGACAGGGGGCGCCTGGCTACACCTTC
j_call: TRBJ2-4; v_call: TRBV7-9; d_call: NA; clone_size: NA; cdr3_aa: CASSLVQGLAKNIQYF; cdr3_nt: TGTGCCAGCAGCTTAGTTCAAGGGCTAGCCAAAAACATTCAGTACTTC
j_call: TRBJ2-7; v_call: TRBV27; d_call: TRBD1; clone_size: NA; cdr3_aa: CASSFHSPRDRGFYEQYF; cdr3_nt: TGTGCCAGCAGTTTCCACAGTCCGAGGGACAGGGGATTCTACGAGCAGTACTTC
j_call: TRBJ1-5; v_call: TRBV7-9; d_call: NA; clone_size: NA; cdr3_aa: CASSLNTGEPLNQPQHF; cdr3_nt: TGTGCCAGCAGCTTAAATACAGGCGAACCTTTAAATCAGCCCCAGCATTTT
j_call: TRBJ2-2; v_call: TRBV19; d_call: NA; clone_size: NA; cdr3_aa: CASSIRPGRGSHTGELFF; cdr3_nt: TGTGCCAGTAGTATACGCCCTGGTCGAGGATCACACACCGGGGAGCTGTTTTTT